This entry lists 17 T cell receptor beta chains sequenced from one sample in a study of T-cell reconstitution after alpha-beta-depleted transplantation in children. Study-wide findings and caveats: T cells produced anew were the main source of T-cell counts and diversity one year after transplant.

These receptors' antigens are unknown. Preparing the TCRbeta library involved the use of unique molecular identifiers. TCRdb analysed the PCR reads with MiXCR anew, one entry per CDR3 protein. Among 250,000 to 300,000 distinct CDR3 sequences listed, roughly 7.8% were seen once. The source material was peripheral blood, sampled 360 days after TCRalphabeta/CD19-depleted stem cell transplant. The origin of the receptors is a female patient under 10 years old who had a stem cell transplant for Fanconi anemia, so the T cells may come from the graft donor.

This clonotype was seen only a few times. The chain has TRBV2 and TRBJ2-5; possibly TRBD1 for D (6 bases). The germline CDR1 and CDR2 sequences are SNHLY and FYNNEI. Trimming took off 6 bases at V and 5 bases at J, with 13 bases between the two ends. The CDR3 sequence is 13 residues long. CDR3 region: CASRYREWETQYF. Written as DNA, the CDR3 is TGTGCCAGCAGATACAGGGAGTGGGAGACCCAGTACTTC.

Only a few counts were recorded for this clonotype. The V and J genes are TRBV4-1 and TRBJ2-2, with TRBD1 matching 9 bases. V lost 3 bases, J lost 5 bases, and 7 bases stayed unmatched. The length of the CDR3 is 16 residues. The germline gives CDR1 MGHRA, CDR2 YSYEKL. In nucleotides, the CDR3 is TGCGCCAGCAGCCATTGGACAGGGGACTATACCGGGGAGCTGTTTTTT. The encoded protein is CASSHWTGDYTGELFF.

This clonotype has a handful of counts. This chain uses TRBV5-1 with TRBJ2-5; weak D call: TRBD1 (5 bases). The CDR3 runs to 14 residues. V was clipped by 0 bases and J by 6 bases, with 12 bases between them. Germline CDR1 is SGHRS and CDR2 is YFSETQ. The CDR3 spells CASSLEPGRKTQYF. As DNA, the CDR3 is TGCGCCAGCAGCTTGGAACCAGGGCGAAAGACCCAGTACTTC.

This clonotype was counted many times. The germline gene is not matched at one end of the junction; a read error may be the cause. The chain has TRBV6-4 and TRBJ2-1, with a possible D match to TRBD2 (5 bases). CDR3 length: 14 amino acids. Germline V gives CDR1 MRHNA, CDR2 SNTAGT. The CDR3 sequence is CASSDSRVDSPLNF. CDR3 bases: TGTGCCAGCAGTGACTCGAGGGTCGATAGCCCACTTAACTTC.

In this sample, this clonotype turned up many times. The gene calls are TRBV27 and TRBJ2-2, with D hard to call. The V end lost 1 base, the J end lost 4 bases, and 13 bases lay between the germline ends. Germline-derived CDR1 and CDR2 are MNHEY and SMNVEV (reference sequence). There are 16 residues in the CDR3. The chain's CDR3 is CASSLWGGYSTGELFF. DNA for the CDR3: TGTGCCAGCAGTTTATGGGGTGGATACTCCACCGGGGAGCTGTTTTTT.

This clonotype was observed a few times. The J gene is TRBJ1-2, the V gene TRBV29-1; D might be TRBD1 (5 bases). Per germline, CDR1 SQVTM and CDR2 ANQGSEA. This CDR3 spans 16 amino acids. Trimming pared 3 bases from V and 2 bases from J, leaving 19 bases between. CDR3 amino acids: CSVEGSLDTGNYGYTF. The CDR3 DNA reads TGCAGCGTTGAGGGGTCGTTGGACACCGGAAACTATGGCTACACCTTC.

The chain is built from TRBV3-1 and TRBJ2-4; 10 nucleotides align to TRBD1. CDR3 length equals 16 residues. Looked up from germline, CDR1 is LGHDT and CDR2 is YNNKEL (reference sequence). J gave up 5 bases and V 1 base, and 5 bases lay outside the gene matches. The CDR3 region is CASSQGPGTGENIQYF. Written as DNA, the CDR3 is TGTGCCAGCAGCCAAGGACCCGGGACAGGGGAAAACATTCAGTACTTC.

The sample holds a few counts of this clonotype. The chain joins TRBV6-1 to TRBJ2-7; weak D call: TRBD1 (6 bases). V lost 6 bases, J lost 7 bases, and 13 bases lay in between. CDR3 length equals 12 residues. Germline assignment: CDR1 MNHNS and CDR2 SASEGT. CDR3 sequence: CASSDQGWEQYF. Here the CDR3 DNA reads TGTGCCAGCAGCGACCAGGGGTGGGAGCAGTACTTC.

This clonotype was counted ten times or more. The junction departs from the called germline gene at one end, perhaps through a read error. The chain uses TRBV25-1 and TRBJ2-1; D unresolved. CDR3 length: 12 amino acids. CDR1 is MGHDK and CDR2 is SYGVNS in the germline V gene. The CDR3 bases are TGTGCCTGCAGTGAACGATACAATGAGCAGTTCTTC. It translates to CACSERYNEQFF.

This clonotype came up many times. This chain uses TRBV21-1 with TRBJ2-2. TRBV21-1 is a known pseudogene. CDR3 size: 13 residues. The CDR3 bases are TGTGCCAGCAGCAAGGACAACACCGGGGAGCTGTTTTTT. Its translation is CASSKDNTGELFF.

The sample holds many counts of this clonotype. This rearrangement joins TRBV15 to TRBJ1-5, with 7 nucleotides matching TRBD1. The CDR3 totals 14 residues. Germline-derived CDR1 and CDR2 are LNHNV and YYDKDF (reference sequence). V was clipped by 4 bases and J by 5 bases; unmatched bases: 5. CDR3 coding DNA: TGTGCCACCAGCACTACAGGGGTGGATCAGCCCCAGCATTTT. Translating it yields CATSTTGVDQPQHF.

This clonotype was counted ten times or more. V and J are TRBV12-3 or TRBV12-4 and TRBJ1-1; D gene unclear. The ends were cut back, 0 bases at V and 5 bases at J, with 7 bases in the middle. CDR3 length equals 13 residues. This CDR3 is CASSLARQTEAFF. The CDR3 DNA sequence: TGTGCCAGCAGTTTAGCGCGGCAGACTGAAGCTTTCTTT.

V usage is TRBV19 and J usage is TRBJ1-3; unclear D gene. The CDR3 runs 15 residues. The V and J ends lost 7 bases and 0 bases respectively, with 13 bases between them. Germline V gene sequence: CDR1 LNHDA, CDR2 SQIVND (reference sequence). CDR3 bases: TGTGCCAGTACCAGGACGCACCTCTCTGGAAACACCATATATTTT. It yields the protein CASTRTHLSGNTIYF.

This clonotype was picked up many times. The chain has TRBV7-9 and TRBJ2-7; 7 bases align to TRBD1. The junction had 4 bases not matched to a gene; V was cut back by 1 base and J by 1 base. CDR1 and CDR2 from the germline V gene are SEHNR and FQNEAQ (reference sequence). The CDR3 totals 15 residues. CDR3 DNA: TGTGCCAGCAGCTTAGGGACAGGCCCATCCTACGAGCAGTACTTC. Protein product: CASSLGTGPSYEQYF.

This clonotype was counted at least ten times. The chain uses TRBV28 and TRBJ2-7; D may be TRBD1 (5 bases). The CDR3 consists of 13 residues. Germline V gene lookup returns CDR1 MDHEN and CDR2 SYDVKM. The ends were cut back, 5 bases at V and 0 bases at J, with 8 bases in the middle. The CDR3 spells CASSRQSSYEQYF. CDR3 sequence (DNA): TGTGCCAGCAGTCGACAGAGCTCCTACGAGCAGTACTTC. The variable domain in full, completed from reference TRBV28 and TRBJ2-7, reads DVKVTQSSRYLVKRTGEKVFLECVQDMDHENMFWYRQDPGLGLRLIYFSYDVKMKEKGDIPEGYSVSREKKERFSLILESASTNQTSMYLCASSRQSSYEQYFGPGTRLTVT.

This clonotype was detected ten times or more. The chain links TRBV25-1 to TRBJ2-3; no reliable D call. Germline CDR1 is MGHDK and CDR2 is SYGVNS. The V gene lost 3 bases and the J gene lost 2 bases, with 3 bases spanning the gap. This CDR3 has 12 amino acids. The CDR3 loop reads CASSENTDTQYF. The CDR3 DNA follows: TGTGCCAGCAGTGAGAACACAGATACGCAGTATTTT.

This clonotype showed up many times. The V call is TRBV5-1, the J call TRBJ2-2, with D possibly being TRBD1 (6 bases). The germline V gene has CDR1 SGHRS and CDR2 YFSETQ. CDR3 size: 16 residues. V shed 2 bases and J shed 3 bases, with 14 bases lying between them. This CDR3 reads CASSLWQGPYTGELFF. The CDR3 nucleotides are TGCGCCAGCAGCTTATGGCAGGGGCCCTACACCGGGGAGCTGTTTTTT.